What follows are 8 T cell receptor beta chains derived from one specimen sequenced in a study of metastatic and nonmetastatic thyroid tumors. Patients underwent thyroid surgery, and none had received any treatment before it. From the PCR reads, TCRdb re-called clones with MiXCR. In the table there are 7,700 or so clones, 29% of which are singletons. Sequenced input: tumor tissue. The source of these receptors is a female donor with papillary thyroid cancer or a benign thyroid nodule (not recorded which). Some clones in this sample may be carry-over from other donors' samples.

This clone was observed a few times. The V and J genes are TRBV20-1 and TRBJ2-7; 7 bases align to TRBD2. V shed 0 bases and J 3 bases; nucleotides not matched to a gene: 5. The CDR3 totals 14 residues. CDR1 is DFQATT and CDR2 is SNEGSKA in the germline V gene (reference sequence). DNA for the CDR3: TGCAGTGCTAGAGACCAGACTAGCAGCTACGAGCAGTACTTC. Protein: CSARDQTSSYEQYF.

This clone was observed at least ten times. The chain recombines TRBV7-9 with TRBJ1-4; unclear D gene. The CDR3 has 18 residues. The V gene lost 4 bases and the J gene lost 0 bases, with 18 bases spanning the gap. Germline lookup yields CDR1 SEHNR and CDR2 FQNEAQ (reference sequence). CDR3 bases: TGTGCCAGCAGCTCCGGACCTGACTCCGATGCAACTAATGAAAAACTGTTTTTT. It translates to CASSSGPDSDATNEKLFF.

The chain uses TRBV12-3 or TRBV12-4 and TRBJ2-7; TRBD2 might be the D (6 bases). V lost 0 bases and J 1 base, leaving 13 bases between the germline ends. The CDR3 length is 16 residues. The CDR3 loop is CASSLAGAGLSYEQYF. CDR3 bases: TGTGCCAGCAGTTTAGCTGGGGCGGGATTATCCTACGAGCAGTACTTC.

This clone has just a few counts. V gene TRBV12-3 or TRBV12-4 combines with J gene TRBJ1-1; D uncertain. This CDR3 spans 12 amino acids. V was pared by 4 bases and J by 3 bases, with 6 bases between. This chain's CDR3 is CASSCSDTEAFF. In DNA form, the CDR3 reads TGTGCCAGCAGTTGTTCCGACACTGAAGCTTTCTTT.

This clone came up many times. This chain joins TRBV11-2 and TRBJ2-1; D gene unclear. The CDR3 is 16 residues long. Germline CDR1 reads SGHAT; CDR2 reads FQNNGV. V was clipped by 3 bases and J by 0 bases, with 12 bases between them. The CDR3 region has the DNA TGTGCCAGCAGCTTTCGAGCTCCGAGCTCCTACAATGAGCAGTTCTTC. Amino acid sequence: CASSFRAPSSYNEQFF.

The chain employs TRBV10-3 and TRBJ2-7; weak D call: TRBD2 (6 bases). The V and J ends lost 7 bases and 5 bases respectively, with 18 bases between them. This CDR3 has 14 amino acids. Germline CDR1 reads ENHRY; CDR2 reads SYGVKD. CDR3 sequence: CAIMWTTWDDEQYF. As DNA, the CDR3 is TGTGCCATCATGTGGACTACCTGGGACGACGAGCAGTACTTC.

On this clone: A read error may produce the germline difference seen at one junction end. The CDR3 loop is CASTVPTKEKLLF. Written as DNA, the CDR3 is TGTGCCAGTACGGTACCAACGAAGGAAAAACTGCTTTTT. J is TRBJ1-4 and V is TRBV19; D unclear. The CDR3 loop spans 13 amino acids. Germline V lookup: CDR1 LNHDA, CDR2 SQIVND (reference sequence).

This clone was counted ten times or more. An end of the junction does not agree with germline; a read error may underlie this. The rearrangement links TRBV27 to TRBJ2-7; D unclear. There are 16 residues in the CDR3. Germline CDR1 MNHEY, CDR2 SMNVEV (reference sequence). CDR3 sequence reads: CACSPLGSSLYYEQHF. In DNA, the CDR3 is TGTGCCTGCAGTCCCTTGGGATCGAGCCTCTATTACGAGCAGCACTTC.